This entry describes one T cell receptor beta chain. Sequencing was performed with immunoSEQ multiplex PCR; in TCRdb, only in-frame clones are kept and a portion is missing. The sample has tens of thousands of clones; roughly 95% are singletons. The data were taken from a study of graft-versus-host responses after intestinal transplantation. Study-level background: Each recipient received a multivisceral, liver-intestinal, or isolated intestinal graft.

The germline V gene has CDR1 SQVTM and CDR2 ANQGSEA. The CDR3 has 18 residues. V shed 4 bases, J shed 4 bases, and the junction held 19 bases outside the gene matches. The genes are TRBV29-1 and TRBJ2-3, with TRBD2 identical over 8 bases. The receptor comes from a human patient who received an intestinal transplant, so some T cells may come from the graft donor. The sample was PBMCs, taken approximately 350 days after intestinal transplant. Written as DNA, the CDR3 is TGCAGCGTTGTTTGGAACCCCCATAGCGGGATCAGGGCAGATACGCAGTATTTT. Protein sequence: CSVVWNPHSGIRADTQYF.